These 28 T cell receptor beta chains were all obtained from the same sample, sequenced in a study of graft-versus-host responses after intestinal transplantation. Profiling relied on immunoSEQ multiplex PCR, and the TCRdb table lists in-frame clones only, not all of them. The sample holds under 30,000 clones, 90% to 95% seen once. This material consisted of PBMCs, taken 39 to 40 days after intestinal transplant. Receptors originate from a human patient who received an intestinal transplant, so some T cells may come from the graft donor.

The chain uses TRBV6-1 and TRBJ2-7, with 12 positions matching TRBD2. Germline V gene sequence: CDR1 MNHNS, CDR2 SASEGT. V was clipped by 6 bases and J by 6 bases; unmatched bases: 6. This CDR3 is built from 14 residues. The chain's CDR3 is CASRGTSGSGEQYF. DNA of the CDR3: TGTGCCAGCAGGGGGACTAGCGGGTCTGGCGAGCAGTACTTC.

The chain couples TRBV23-1 to TRBJ2-4; D is unresolved. TRBV23-1 is an open reading frame whose function is uncertain. Trimming removed 4 bases at V and 8 bases at J, with 15 bases between. This CDR3 has 14 residues. The DNA of the CDR3 is TGCGCCAGCAGTCGGTCGTCTCCTGAGGACATTCAGTACTTC. Encoded protein: CASSRSSPEDIQYF.

The V gene is TRBV5-1, the J gene TRBJ2-7; tentatively, D is TRBD2 (5 bases). V lost 4 bases and J 0 bases, leaving 14 bases between the germline ends. Germline V gene data show CDR1 as SGHRS and CDR2 as YFSETQ. The CDR3 contains 15 residues. CDR3 amino acids: CASSRWRAASYEQYF. The DNA of the CDR3 is TGCGCCAGCAGCCGGTGGCGGGCGGCCTCCTACGAGCAGTACTTC. Supplemented by reference TRBV5-1 and TRBJ2-7, the full variable domain reads KAGVTQTPRYLIKTRGQQVTLSCSPISGHRSVSWYQQTPGQGLQFLFEYFSETQRNKGNFPGRFSGRQFSNSRSEMNVSTLELGDSALYLCASSRWRAASYEQYFGPGTRLTVT.

The V gene is TRBV6-1, the J gene TRBJ1-2; 8 positions agree with TRBD1. This CDR3 spans 16 amino acids. Germline V lookup: CDR1 MNHNS, CDR2 SASEGT. J gave up 5 bases and V 4 bases, and 12 bases lay outside the gene matches. The CDR3 nucleotides read TGTGCCAGCAGTGTCCTTCCGACAGGGGAGGGGTATGGCTACACCTTC. Encoded protein: CASSVLPTGEGYGYTF.

This clone appeared once. V and J are TRBV11-2 and TRBJ2-1; D remains unclear. Germline V gene lookup returns CDR1 SGHAT and CDR2 FQNNGV. Trimming cost V 7 bases and J 9 bases, with 13 bases left between them. The CDR3 covers 12 residues. This CDR3 is CASTHGLLEQFF. The CDR3 coding sequence is TGTGCCAGCACCCATGGCCTGCTTGAGCAGTTCTTC. The entire variable domain, with the rest obtained from reference TRBV11-2 and TRBJ2-1, is as follows: EAGVAQSPRYKIIEKRQSVAFWCNPISGHATLYWYQQILGQGPKLLIQFQNNGVVDDSQLPKDRFSAERLKGVDSTLKIQPAKLEDSAVYLCASTHGLLEQFFGPGTRLTVL.

The genes are TRBV7-9 and TRBJ1-2, with D uncertain. The CDR3 has 15 amino acids. CDR1 and CDR2 from the germline V gene are SEHNR and FQNEAQ (reference sequence). Deletions cut 1 base from V and 7 bases from J, with 16 bases between. The CDR3 is CASSLGPVWGSGYTF. The CDR3, as DNA: TGTGCCAGCAGCTTAGGACCGGTGTGGGGAAGTGGCTACACCTTC.

The chain couples TRBV5-1 to TRBJ2-5; 11 bases fit TRBD1. Germline CDR1 is SGHRS and CDR2 is YFSETQ. The CDR3 has 16 amino acids. V dropped 6 bases and J dropped 2; count of bases not matched to a gene: 9. CDR3 in amino acids: CASNKDRGPGQETQYF. The CDR3 DNA follows: TGCGCCAGCAATAAGGACAGGGGGCCCGGACAAGAGACCCAGTACTTC.

This sequence joins TRBV6-5 and TRBJ2-7; D remains unclear. This CDR3 region has 12 residues. V was cut by 7 bases and J by 5 bases, with 12 bases left in between. Germline CDR1 MNHEY, CDR2 SVGAGI. The CDR3 DNA reads TGTGCCAGCATTTCCGCTAGTGACGAGCAGTACTTC. It codes for CASISASDEQYF.

J is TRBJ2-2 and V is TRBV7-6; D is possibly TRBD1 or TRBD2 (7 bases each). The CDR3 is 16 residues long. CDR1 and CDR2 from the germline V gene are SGHVS and FNYEAQ. Trimming removed 5 bases at V and 3 bases at J, with 16 bases between. As DNA, the CDR3 is TGTGCCAGCAGCGAGGGGGCGGGAGTGTACACCGGGGAGCTGTTTTTT. Its translation is CASSEGAGVYTGELFF.

V gene TRBV5-1 combines with J gene TRBJ2-5; D is possibly TRBD1 (6 bases). V lost 2 bases and J lost 5, with 7 bases in between. Looked up from germline, CDR1 is SGHRS and CDR2 is YFSETQ. CDR3 length: 12 residues. Here the CDR3 reads CASSFDRETQYF. The CDR3 coding sequence is TGCGCCAGCAGCTTCGACAGGGAGACCCAGTACTTC.

V usage is TRBV4-1 and J usage is TRBJ1-4; D is undetermined. The germline gives CDR1 MGHRA, CDR2 YSYEKL. V lost 6 bases and J lost 6, with 29 bases in between. The CDR3 extends over 19 amino acids. CDR3 coding DNA: TGCGCCAGCAGTCCCGTATATCCCACTGGACTGGCCGAGGATGAAAAACTGTTTTTT. This encodes CASSPVYPTGLAEDEKLFF.

This clone turned up a few times. The rearrangement joins TRBV27 to TRBJ1-4, with D tentatively TRBD1 (5 bases). The V end lost 5 bases, the J end lost 4 bases, and 14 bases lay between the germline ends. The CDR3 has 15 residues. From germline, CDR1 is MNHEY and CDR2 SMNVEV (reference sequence). CDR3 DNA sequence: TGTGCCAGCAGTGGGGACGGACCTTTTAATGAAAAACTGTTTTTT. Protein sequence: CASSGDGPFNEKLFF.

This sequence joins TRBV5-1 and TRBJ2-1; D may be TRBD1 (5 bases). Germline CDR1 is SGHRS and CDR2 is YFSETQ. The ends were cut back, 6 bases at V and 9 bases at J, with 13 bases in the middle. This CDR3 contains 12 residues. The CDR3 DNA reads as TGCGCCAGCACTACAGGTGGCGGTGAGCAGTTCTTC. Translation gives CASTTGGGEQFF. Filled out from reference TRBV5-1 and TRBJ2-1, the complete variable domain reads KAGVTQTPRYLIKTRGQQVTLSCSPISGHRSVSWYQQTPGQGLQFLFEYFSETQRNKGNFPGRFSGRQFSNSRSEMNVSTLELGDSALYLCASTTGGGEQFFGPGTRLTVL.

This chain joins TRBV28 and TRBJ1-1; 8 bases line up with TRBD1. Germline trimming cut 5 bases from V and 0 bases from J; bases unmatched to any gene: 8. This CDR3 is built from 16 residues. Per germline, CDR1 MDHEN and CDR2 SYDVKM. CDR3 protein: CASSTWTGKLNTEAFF. Here the CDR3 DNA reads TGTGCCAGCAGTACCTGGACAGGGAAGTTGAACACTGAAGCTTTCTTT.

The chain is built from TRBV7-2 and TRBJ2-6, with unresolved D. Germline-derived CDR1 and CDR2 are SGHTA and FQGNSA. The CDR3 covers 15 residues. V lost 1 base, J lost 0 bases, and 4 bases lay in between. The chain's CDR3 is CASSLGVSGANVLTF. The CDR3 nucleotides are TGTGCCAGCAGCTTAGGAGTCTCTGGGGCCAACGTCCTGACTTTC.

This rearrangement joins TRBV28 to TRBJ2-5; perhaps TRBD2 as D (7 bases). The DNA end is a closer match to TRBJ2-7, so the J assignment may be wrong. CDR1 is MDHEN, CDR2 SYDVKM, per germline. This CDR3 has 14 amino acids. CDR3 protein: CASSFGGPAYEQYF. In DNA, the CDR3 is TGTGCCAGCAGTTTCGGGGGGCCCGCCTACGAGCAGTACTTC.

This clone has only one observation. The V gene is TRBV19, the J gene TRBJ2-7; maybe TRBD2 (5 bases). The CDR3 loop spans 15 amino acids. The V end lost 3 bases, the J end lost 1 base, and 13 bases lay between the germline ends. Germline V gene data show CDR1 as LNHDA and CDR2 as SQIVND (reference sequence). The CDR3 loop is CASSIQPGGSYEQYF. For the CDR3, the DNA is TGTGCCAGTAGTATCCAACCCGGAGGATCCTACGAGCAGTACTTC. Full variable domain (outside the CDR3, taken from reference TRBV19 and TRBJ2-7): DGGITQSPKYLFRKEGQNVTLSCEQNLNHDAMYWYRQDPGQGLRLIYYSQIVNDFQKGDIAEGYSVSREKKESFPLTVTSAQKNPTAFYLCASSIQPGGSYEQYFGPGTRLTVT.

This chain links TRBV10-2 with TRBJ2-7; TRBD2 agrees at 8 bases. Germline V gives CDR1 WSHSY, CDR2 SAAADI. The V gene end was trimmed by 3 bases and the J gene end by 0 bases; junction bases not matched to a gene: 4. This CDR3 contains 15 residues. The CDR3 sequence: CASSDLAGSSYEQYF. The CDR3 DNA reads as TGCGCCAGCAGTGACCTAGCGGGCAGCTCCTACGAGCAGTACTTC.

The genes are TRBV28 and TRBJ1-3; D is unclear. From germline, CDR1 is MDHEN and CDR2 SYDVKM. This CDR3 spans 15 amino acids. V lost 3 bases to trimming and J lost 0 bases, with 9 bases between them. CDR3 amino acids: CASSFGTLSGNTIYF. The CDR3 DNA reads TGTGCCAGCAGTTTCGGCACCCTCTCTGGAAACACCATATATTTT.

V and J are TRBV19 and TRBJ2-1; 11 bases are a match to TRBD2. Germline V gene data show CDR1 as LNHDA and CDR2 as SQIVND (reference sequence). V trimming: 3 bases; J trimming: 5 bases; junction bases outside the gene matches: 6. The CDR3 contains 16 residues. This chain's CDR3 is CASSIIVAGGNNEQFF. CDR3 nucleotide sequence: TGTGCCAGTAGTATTATTGTAGCGGGAGGGAACAATGAGCAGTTCTTC.

The rearrangement links TRBV28 to TRBJ2-7; D is perhaps TRBD2 (5 bases). Per germline, CDR1 MDHEN and CDR2 SYDVKM. V lost 7 bases to trimming and J lost 6 bases, with 19 bases between them. The CDR3 has 14 amino acids. CDR3 amino acids: CASTLGSSQVEQYF. The CDR3 bases are TGTGCCAGCACTCTAGGGAGTTCCCAGGTCGAGCAGTACTTC.

The chain has TRBV28 and TRBJ1-4; 8 positions agree with TRBD1. V shed 2 bases and J 7 bases; nucleotides not matched to a gene: 3. CDR1 and CDR2 (germline): MDHEN, SYDVKM. CDR3 length: 14 residues. CDR3 sequence: CASSLQGAFEKLFF. The CDR3, as DNA: TGTGCCAGCAGTTTACAGGGGGCTTTTGAAAAACTGTTTTTT. The full variable domain, with the rest looked up from reference TRBV28 and TRBJ1-4, is DVKVTQSSRYLVKRTGEKVFLECVQDMDHENMFWYRQDPGLGLRLIYFSYDVKMKEKGDIPEGYSVSREKKERFSLILESASTNQTSMYLCASSLQGAFEKLFFGSGTQLSVL.

This CDR3 reads CASSSSGRALSDTQYF. The CDR3 bases are TGTGCCAGCAGCTCGAGCGGGAGGGCCCTCTCAGATACGCAGTATTTT. The chain employs TRBV7-6 and TRBJ2-3; 10 nucleotides line up with TRBD2. This CDR3 is built from 16 residues. Trimming removed 4 bases from V and 4 bases from J; junction bases left unmatched: 8. Germline values: CDR1 SGHVS, CDR2 FNYEAQ.

A word on this clone: A read error may produce the germline difference seen at one junction end. This same CDR3 is encoded by further DNA sequences in the sample. The rearrangement links TRBV18 to TRBJ2-7, with D possibly TRBD1 on 6 matching bases. The CDR3 length is 14 residues. From germline, CDR1 is KGHSH and CDR2 LQKENI. The CDR3 region has the DNA TGCGCCAGCTCACCAACGGACAGCCCGTACGAGCAGTACTTC. It is translated as CASSPTDSPYEQYF. Combining the CDR3 with reference TRBV18 and TRBJ2-7 gives the whole variable domain NAGVMQNPRHLVRRRGQEARLRCSPMKGHSHVYWYRQLPEEGLKFMVYLQKENIIDESGMPKERFSAEFPKEGPSILRIQQVVRGDSAAYFCASSPTDSPYEQYFGPGTRLTVT.

This sequence joins TRBV9 and TRBJ1-1; TRBD1 agrees at 9 bases. The junction had 8 bases not matched to a gene; V was cut back by 3 bases and J by 5 bases. The CDR3 loop spans 15 amino acids. The germline V gene encodes CDR1 SGDLS and CDR2 YYNGEE. CDR3 loop: CASSGRDRVGTEAFF. DNA of the CDR3: TGTGCCAGCAGCGGCCGGGACAGGGTTGGAACTGAAGCTTTCTTT.

The J gene is TRBJ1-1, the V gene TRBV16, with TRBD1 matching 9 bases. This CDR3 comprises 16 residues. J lost 6 bases, V lost 4 bases, and 12 bases had no gene match. In germline, CDR1 is KGHSY, CDR2 FQNENV. CDR3 loop: CASSLGQGSVVPEAFF. For the CDR3, the DNA is TGTGCCAGCAGCCTGGGACAGGGATCGGTTGTACCTGAAGCTTTCTTT.

The V call is TRBV18, the J call TRBJ2-1, with TRBD2 matching over 7 bases. Germline lookup yields CDR1 KGHSH and CDR2 LQKENI. With V trimmed by 3 bases and J by 6 bases, 11 bases remained unmatched. The CDR3 has 16 residues. The CDR3 nucleotides read TGTGCCAGCTCACCGCGACTAGCTACGACCTCCAATGAGCAGTTCTTC. This translates into CASSPRLATTSNEQFF.

This chain uses TRBV7-6 with TRBJ1-4; D is perhaps TRBD1 (5 bases). V was pared by 6 bases and J by 2 bases, with 16 bases between. Germline lookup yields CDR1 SGHVS and CDR2 FNYEAQ. The CDR3 length is 16 residues. In DNA, the CDR3 is TGTGCCAGCAGTCATCCTGACGGGGCGACTAATGAAAAACTGTTTTTT. It codes for CASSHPDGATNEKLFF.